Here is one TCR beta chain with its context. Libraries were prepared by immunoSEQ multiplex PCR; TCRdb keeps only in-frame clonotypes and omits some of them. Altogether about 36,000 clones are present, 80% to 85% being singletons, with the ten largest covering approximately 1.7%. The data derive from a study of Siglec-9 on CD8 T cells in melanoma. The source is a human donor in good health. The sample was Siglec-9- CD8+ T cells sorted from blood.

CDR3 loop: CASSSPPGAGGGTGELFF. CDR3 DNA: TGTGCCAGCAGCTCTCCCCCCGGAGCGGGAGGGGGCACCGGGGAGCTGTTTTTT. This rearrangement joins TRBV7-6 to TRBJ2-2, with 10 bases that match TRBD2. The CDR3 is 18 residues long. The V gene end was trimmed by 4 bases and the J gene end by 4 bases; junction bases not matched to a gene: 12. CDR1 and CDR2 (germline): SGHVS, FNYEAQ.